The 21 T cell receptor beta chains listed next were all sequenced from one sample in a study of T cells expressing NK-cell markers. TCRdb re-called the 5' RACE reads and shows each CDR3 protein once, DNA omitted. The table for this sample gives 300,000 to 500,000 distinct CDR3 sequences. Sequenced sample: blood T cells: a sorted CD56 or NKG2C T cell subset, CD4+ or CD8+ T cells, or bulk PBMC T cells (not recorded which). Source of these receptors: a woman aged 45-60 years in good health.

The J gene is TRBJ2-3, the V gene TRBV5-1; absent DNA, TCRdb's TRBD2 call cannot be checked. The V gene's germline CDR1 is SGHRS and CDR2 YFSETQ. The CDR3 contains 15 residues. CDR3: CASSVIAGVTDTQYF. Full variable domain (remainder filled in from reference TRBV5-1 and TRBJ2-3): KAGVTQTPRYLIKTRGQQVTLSCSPISGHRSVSWYQQTPGQGLQFLFEYFSETQRNKGNFPGRFSGRQFSNSRSEMNVSTLELGDSALYLCASSVIAGVTDTQYFGPGTRLTVL.

Here the CDR3 reads CASFSESSYNEQFF. This chain joins TRBV6-2 or TRBV6-3 and TRBJ2-1; TCRdb names TRBD2, which stays unverified in the absence of DNA. Germline lookup yields CDR1 MNHEY and CDR2 SVGEGT. CDR3 length: 14 amino acids.

This rearrangement joins TRBV7-8 to TRBJ2-2; TCRdb picks TRBD2, but there is no DNA to check that call. Germline assignment: CDR1 SGHVS and CDR2 FQNEAQ. There are 15 residues in the CDR3. CDR3 protein: CASSPWGRAAGELFF.

The rearrangement uses TRBV12-3 or TRBV12-4 and TRBJ2-2. This CDR3 comprises 13 residues. The CDR3 spells CASSLTVFGELFF.

The chain joins TRBV6-5 to TRBJ2-3; as DNA is missing, the TRBD2 call by TCRdb cannot be tested. This CDR3 contains 15 residues. Germline V gene data show CDR1 as MNHEY and CDR2 as SVGAGI. CDR3 sequence: CASSYEWASADTQYF.

The chain links TRBV12-3 or TRBV12-4 to TRBJ2-2; TCRdb reports TRBD1, a call that lacks DNA to check it against. The CDR3 extends over 16 amino acids. The CDR3 sequence is CASSLRQGPLGGELFF.

The chain uses TRBV10-3 and TRBJ2-1; the TCRdb D gene call, TRBD1, has no DNA to confirm it. Germline CDR1 ENHRY, CDR2 SYGVKD. This CDR3 spans 14 amino acids. The CDR3: CAISAGGSHNEQFF.

The chain joins TRBV4-1 to TRBJ2-3; no DNA is available, so the TRBD2 call from TCRdb remains unchecked. The V gene's germline CDR1 is MGHRA and CDR2 YSYEKL. CDR3 length: 16 residues. CDR3 sequence reads: CASSQEGSLRTDTQYF.

This chain connects TRBV20-1 to TRBJ2-3; TCRdb indicates TRBD2, and absent DNA this call remains unverified. Germline loops: CDR1 DFQATT, CDR2 SNEGSKA (reference sequence). The CDR3 has 13 residues. The CDR3 loop is CSAAAGSGDTQYF.

The rearrangement links TRBV15 to TRBJ2-2. The CDR3 covers 18 residues. Germline V lookup: CDR1 LNHNV, CDR2 YYDKDF (reference sequence). Here the CDR3 reads CATSRDQLGLANSGELFF.

V usage is TRBV5-1 and J usage is TRBJ2-1; TCRdb lists TRBD1, though no DNA is available to test this call. CDR3 length: 14 residues. Germline-derived CDR1 and CDR2 are SGHRS and YFSETQ. The CDR3 region is CASSLIVQGIEQFF.

This rearrangement joins TRBV7-8 to TRBJ1-1; TCRdb's D gene call, TRBD1, goes unchecked for lack of DNA. The germline gives CDR1 SGHVS, CDR2 FQNEAQ. The CDR3 length is 12 residues. The CDR3 is CASNEGQSEAFF.

The gene calls are TRBV2 and TRBJ2-2; TCRdb returns TRBD1, unconfirmable since there is no DNA. Germline assignment: CDR1 SNHLY and CDR2 FYNNEI. The CDR3 totals 12 residues. The CDR3 region is CASRGDLGELFF. The full variable domain, completed using reference TRBV2 and TRBJ2-2, is EPEVTQTPSHQVTQMGQEVILRCVPISNHLYFYWYRQILGQKVEFLVSFYNNEISEKSEIFDDQFSVERPDGSNFTLKIRSTKLEDSAMYFCASRGDLGELFFGEGSRLTVL.

The chain uses TRBV4-1 and TRBJ1-5. Germline CDR1 is MGHRA and CDR2 is YSYEKL. CDR3 length equals 14 residues. The CDR3 region is CASSQGGGAQPQHF.

The chain links TRBV27 to TRBJ2-1; the D call of TRBD2 rests on TCRdb alone, since no DNA is present to check it. Looked up from germline, CDR1 is MNHEY and CDR2 is SMNVEV (reference sequence). The CDR3 sequence is 15 residues long. The CDR3 sequence: CASSSPSQGRDEQFF.

This rearrangement joins TRBV10-3 to TRBJ2-2; TCRdb indicates TRBD2, and absent DNA this call remains unverified. Germline assignment: CDR1 ENHRY and CDR2 SYGVKD. The CDR3 contains 14 residues. The CDR3 sequence: CAAVKERETGELFF.

The rearrangement uses TRBV29-1 and TRBJ2-3; TCRdb gives TRBD1 as the D gene, but with no DNA this cannot be confirmed. The CDR3 has 15 residues. Germline assignment: CDR1 SQVTM and CDR2 ANQGSEA. The chain's CDR3 is CSVIPRDRDTDTQYF.

The chain couples TRBV5-6 to TRBJ2-1; checking the TCRdb D call of TRBD2 is not possible without DNA. CDR1 is SGHDT and CDR2 is YYEEEE in the germline V gene. This CDR3 contains 16 residues. CDR3 protein: CASSLGRGLAGDEQFF.

The CDR3 sequence: CASSQEVGVLNEQFF. The V gene is TRBV3-1, the J gene TRBJ2-1. Per the germline V gene, CDR1 is LGHDT and CDR2 is YNNKEL (reference sequence). CDR3 length: 15 residues.

The CDR3 region is CASSPLFSETQYF. The rearrangement uses TRBV18 and TRBJ2-5. Germline CDR1 reads KGHSH; CDR2 reads LQKENI. The CDR3 runs 13 residues.

This rearrangement joins TRBV5-1 to TRBJ1-1. This CDR3 has 14 amino acids. Germline V gives CDR1 SGHRS, CDR2 YFSETQ. This CDR3 is CASRIEKEDTEAFF.